These 10 T cell receptor beta chains were sequenced from one sample in a study of blood T cell repertoires in COVID-19. Profiling relied on immunoSEQ multiplex PCR, and the TCRdb table lists in-frame clones only, not all of them. Of about 240,000 clones in the sample, around 85% were seen once. The sequenced sample was PBMCs or T cells enriched from blood (not recorded which). Receptors were obtained from a woman in her thirties or forties with acute COVID-19.

The chain combines TRBV25-1 with TRBJ2-1; D is perhaps TRBD2 (6 bases). Germline V CDR1 and CDR2: MGHDK, SYGVNS. The CDR3 spans 17 residues. V was shortened by 4 bases and J by 4 bases, with 20 bases between the two germline ends. The CDR3 DNA is TGTGCCAGCAGTGTCCTTCCCCCGGGACTGGAATACAATGAGCAGTTCTTC. As protein: CASSVLPPGLEYNEQFF.

V gene TRBV6-1 combines with J gene TRBJ1-1; no clear D. Trimming took off 1 base at V and 11 bases at J, with 8 bases between the two ends. There are 11 residues in the CDR3. Germline values: CDR1 MNHNS, CDR2 SASEGT. CDR3 in amino acids: CASSEGIRAFF. The CDR3, as DNA: TGTGCCAGCAGTGAAGGGATCAGGGCTTTCTTT.

The J gene is TRBJ2-1, the V gene TRBV10-3; possible D gene TRBD1, 10 bases. V was clipped by 6 bases and J by 6 bases, with 27 bases between them. The CDR3 is made up of 18 amino acids. The germline gives CDR1 ENHRY, CDR2 SYGVKD. The DNA of the CDR3 is TGTGCCATCAGCATGGACAGGGGGGATAGCGGGAGCGTCAATGAGCAGTTCTTC. It yields the protein CAISMDRGDSGSVNEQFF.

The J gene is TRBJ1-2, the V gene TRBV3-1 (or the pseudogene TRBV3-2), with D possibly being TRBD1 (6 bases). Germline lookup yields CDR1 LGHDT and CDR2 YNNKEL (reference sequence). The V and J ends lost 0 bases and 0 bases respectively, with 11 bases between them. The CDR3 sequence is 16 residues long. The chain's CDR3 is CASSQERQASNYGYTF. DNA for the CDR3: TGTGCCAGCAGCCAAGAAAGACAGGCCTCTAACTATGGCTACACCTTC.

The V call is TRBV5-1, the J call TRBJ2-7, with D tentatively TRBD1 (6 bases). The CDR3 is 15 amino acids. CDR1 is SGHRS, CDR2 YFSETQ, per germline. Trimming shortened V by 0 bases and J by 0 bases, and 10 bases separated the two germline ends. The CDR3 nucleotides read TGCGCCAGCAGCTTGGCAGGGGCTAACTCCTACGAGCAGTACTTC. It yields the protein CASSLAGANSYEQYF. The full variable domain, with the rest looked up from reference TRBV5-1 and TRBJ2-7, is KAGVTQTPRYLIKTRGQQVTLSCSPISGHRSVSWYQQTPGQGLQFLFEYFSETQRNKGNFPGRFSGRQFSNSRSEMNVSTLELGDSALYLCASSLAGANSYEQYFGPGTRLTVT.

This clone was recorded only once. The chain is built from TRBV7-9 and TRBJ2-3, with D perhaps TRBD2 (6 bases). Trimming stripped 1 base from V and 2 bases from J, with 13 bases between. CDR1 and CDR2 from the germline V gene are SEHNR and FQNEAQ (reference sequence). The CDR3 is 16 residues long. The CDR3 protein is CASSLEGLSPTDTQYF. In DNA form, the CDR3 reads TGTGCCAGCAGCTTAGAGGGACTTTCTCCCACAGATACGCAGTATTTT.

The genes are TRBV11-3 and TRBJ2-3, with TRBD2 as a possible D gene (7 bases). Trimming took 6 bases from V and 1 from J, leaving 17 bases between them. The germline gives CDR1 SGHNT, CDR2 YENEEA. The CDR3 totals 16 residues. The CDR3 DNA sequence: TGTGCCAGCAGATATTTGGGGGGGCTCGGCACAGATACGCAGTATTTT. Amino acids: CASRYLGGLGTDTQYF.

V gene TRBV3-1 (or the pseudogene TRBV3-2) combines with J gene TRBJ1-2; no firm D call. V was trimmed by 6 bases and J by 6 bases, leaving 17 bases between them. This CDR3 has 14 amino acids. Germline lookup yields CDR1 LGHDT and CDR2 YNNKEL (reference sequence). The CDR3 spells CASRSSTAENGYTF. The CDR3 DNA is TGTGCCAGCAGGTCCTCCACAGCGGAAAATGGCTACACCTTC.

The chain uses TRBV27 and TRBJ2-7, with TRBD1 identical over 9 bases. Per germline, CDR1 MNHEY and CDR2 SMNVEV (reference sequence). The CDR3 totals 13 residues. Trimming cost V 6 bases and J 1 base; bases outside gene matches: 1. The CDR3 coding sequence is TGTGCCAGCAGGGGGACAGGGTCCTACGAGCAGTACTTC. Its protein is CASRGTGSYEQYF.

The V call is TRBV11-2, the J call TRBJ2-7, with a tentative D call TRBD1 (5 bases). The CDR3 sequence is 16 residues long. Trimming cost V 1 base and J 6 bases, with 19 bases left between them. Germline V gene sequence: CDR1 SGHAT, CDR2 FQNNGV. CDR3 nucleotides: TGTGCCAGCAGCTTAGGGATATTGGCTAGAAGGGGCGAGCAGTACTTC. It specifies CASSLGILARRGEQYF.